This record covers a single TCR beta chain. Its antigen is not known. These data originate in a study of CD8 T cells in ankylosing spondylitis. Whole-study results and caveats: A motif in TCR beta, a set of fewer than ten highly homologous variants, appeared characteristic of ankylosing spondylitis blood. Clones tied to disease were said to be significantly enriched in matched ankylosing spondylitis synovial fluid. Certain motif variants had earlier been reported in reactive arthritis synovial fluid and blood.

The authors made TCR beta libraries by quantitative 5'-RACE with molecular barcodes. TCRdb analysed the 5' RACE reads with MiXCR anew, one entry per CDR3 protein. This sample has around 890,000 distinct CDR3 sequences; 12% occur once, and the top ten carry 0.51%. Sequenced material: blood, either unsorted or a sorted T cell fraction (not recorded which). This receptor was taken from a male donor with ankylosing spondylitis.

The CDR3 loop is CASKDQDTDTQYF. As DNA, the CDR3 is TGCGCCAGCAAGGACCAGGACACAGATACGCAGTATTTT. The chain uses TRBV4-1 and TRBJ2-3; D unclear. The length of the CDR3 is 13 residues. The V end lost 7 bases, the J end lost 2 bases, and 10 bases lay between the germline ends. Germline loops: CDR1 MGHRA, CDR2 YSYEKL.